What follows are 25 T cell receptor beta chains derived from one specimen sequenced in a study of blood T cells in healthy people across ages (dated by TCRdb to the mid-2010s). Library generation was performed with 5' RACE. The sequencer was an Illumina HiSeq 2500. A second PCR of 7 to 11 cycles was run with a J-beta primer mix and a sample-barcoded 5' primer. TCRdb ran its own pipeline on the public reads, namely fastp trimming at Q25 and MiXCR clone calling, and kept in-frame beta chains. Every distinct CDR3 protein forms one entry, paired with its most common genes and DNA. This sample comprises 800,000 to 950,000 distinct CDR3 sequences, about 27% of them detected only once. Roughly 10% of the sample is held by the ten biggest clonotypes. The sample was also reused in another study, on T cells of mothers and their children.

The sequenced sample was blood. The origin of the receptors is a middle-aged woman in good health.

The rearrangement joins TRBV5-1 to TRBJ2-3; the match to TRBD1 covers 11 bases. Germline CDR1 and CDR2: SGHRS and YFSETQ. The V segment lost 6 bases and the J segment 4 bases; nucleotides outside the gene matches: 7. This CDR3 has 15 amino acids. The CDR3 region has the DNA TGCGCCAGCACATGGACAGGGGGCTCGGCAGATACGCAGTATTTT. This gives the protein CASTWTGGSADTQYF.

This clonotype was observed a single time. DNA for the CDR3: TGTGCCAGTTCTACTCCGGACACCTTCTCCTACGAGCAGTACTTC. It specifies CASSTPDTFSYEQYF. This chain joins TRBV2 and TRBJ2-7; tentative D call: TRBD1 (5 bases). This CDR3 is built from 15 residues. The germline CDR1 and CDR2 sequences are SNHLY and FYNNEI. V lost 9 bases and J 0 bases, leaving 18 bases between the germline ends.

The chain recombines TRBV20-1 with TRBJ1-3; the match to TRBD1 covers 7 bases. The CDR3 totals 17 residues. With V trimmed by 0 bases and J by 0 bases, 8 bases remained unmatched. Germline V gives CDR1 DFQATT, CDR2 SNEGSKA (reference sequence). CDR3 sequence: CSARDQRTGSSGNTIYF. CDR3 nucleotide sequence: TGCAGTGCTAGAGACCAGAGGACAGGAAGCTCTGGAAACACCATATATTTT.

This clonotype has just a few counts. A much larger clonotype is one base distant, so this may be a read error. The chain recombines TRBV20-1 with TRBJ2-1; 13 bases are a match to TRBD2. After removal of 4 bases from V and 7 bases from J, the junction contained 4 bases not matched to a gene. This CDR3 spans 14 amino acids. Germline V gene lookup returns CDR1 DFQATT and CDR2 SNEGSKA (reference sequence). This CDR3 is CSAMRTSGGNEQFF. The CDR3 DNA is TGCAGTGCTATGAGGACTAGCGGGGGAAATGAGCAGTTCTTC.

This clonotype was detected a few times. This sequence joins TRBV4-1 and TRBJ2-5; 9 bases are a match to TRBD1. This CDR3 is built from 15 residues. Germline CDR1 and CDR2: MGHRA and YSYEKL. Germline trimming cut 4 bases from V and 5 bases from J; bases unmatched to any gene: 8. CDR3 in DNA: TGCGCCAGCAGCCCCAGGACAGGGGAGGGCGAGACCCAGTACTTC. This gives the protein CASSPRTGEGETQYF.

About this clonotype itself: At one end, the junction sequence differs from germline, possibly due to a read error. V gene TRBV7-2 combines with J gene TRBJ2-7; a weak D match, TRBD2 (5 bases). The CDR3 length is 15 residues. The germline gives CDR1 SGHTA, CDR2 FQGNSA. CDR3: CANSLASDSYYEQYF. CDR3 in DNA: TGTGCCAACAGCTTAGCGTCGGATAGCTACTACGAGCAGTACTTC.

J is TRBJ1-1 and V is TRBV12-3 or TRBV12-4; D perhaps matches TRBD1 (5 bases). This CDR3 contains 14 residues. Trimming removed 5 bases at V and 10 bases at J, with 20 bases between. The chain's CDR3 is CASSERDLLGGAFF. The CDR3 region has the DNA TGTGCCAGCAGTGAACGGGATCTCCTGGGGGGAGCTTTCTTT.

The chain combines TRBV7-2 with TRBJ1-4, with a weak D call TRBD1 (5 bases). Trimming pared 6 bases from V and 8 bases from J, leaving 16 bases between. The germline gives CDR1 SGHTA, CDR2 FQGNSA. The CDR3 sequence is 14 residues long. The CDR3 DNA is TGTGCCAGCAGGACTGGGGGGTCGGACGAAAAACTGTTTTTT. It yields the protein CASRTGGSDEKLFF. The full variable domain, rest sourced from reference TRBV7-2 and TRBJ1-4, is GAGVSQSPSNKVTEKGKDVELRCDPISGHTALYWYRQSLGQGLEFLIYFQGNSAPDKSGLPSDRFSAERTGGSVSTLTIQRTQQEDSAVYLCASRTGGSDEKLFFGSGTQLSVL.

There are many counts of this clonotype. The chain links TRBV18 to TRBJ1-1; D is perhaps TRBD1 (5 bases). The germline V gene has CDR1 KGHSH and CDR2 LQKENI. V lost 3 bases, J lost 1 base, and 9 bases lay in between. This CDR3 spans 14 amino acids. The CDR3: CASSPGQTNTEAFF. In DNA form, the CDR3 reads TGTGCCAGCTCACCGGGGCAGACGAACACTGAAGCTTTCTTT.

This chain links TRBV7-2 with TRBJ2-7; weak D call: TRBD1 (6 bases). Per germline, CDR1 SGHTA and CDR2 FQGNSA. The CDR3 contains 15 residues. The ends were cut back, 3 bases at V and 1 base at J, with 13 bases in the middle. DNA of the CDR3: TGTGCCAGCAGCTTTTCTCACAGGGATTCCTACGAGCAGTACTTC. Protein sequence: CASSFSHRDSYEQYF. The full variable domain, its missing parts supplied by reference TRBV7-2 and TRBJ2-7, is GAGVSQSPSNKVTEKGKDVELRCDPISGHTALYWYRQSLGQGLEFLIYFQGNSAPDKSGLPSDRFSAERTGGSVSTLTIQRTQQEDSAVYLCASSFSHRDSYEQYFGPGTRLTVT.

This sequence joins TRBV12-3 or TRBV12-4 and TRBJ2-1; TRBD2 agrees at 11 bases. The DNA end is a closer match to TRBJ2-7, so the J assignment may be wrong. This CDR3 comprises 15 residues. The CDR3 is CASSLGASGGNEQYF. The CDR3 coding sequence is TGTGCCAGCAGTTTGGGGGCTAGCGGGGGGAATGAGCAGTACTTC.

This chain connects TRBV4-2 to TRBJ1-1; 9 nucleotides match TRBD1. Germline V gives CDR1 LGHNA, CDR2 YNFKEQ. The V segment lost 8 bases and the J segment 1 base; nucleotides outside the gene matches: 11. This CDR3 spans 16 amino acids. The DNA for the CDR3 is TGTGCCAGCGGTACCGGGACAGGGTATACGAACACTGAAGCTTTCTTT. Translating gives CASGTGTGYTNTEAFF.

This clonotype has only a few counts. J is TRBJ2-4 and V is TRBV5-1, with 8 positions matching TRBD2. This CDR3 contains 17 residues. The germline V gene encodes CDR1 SGHRS and CDR2 YFSETQ. With V trimmed by 0 bases and J by 4 bases, 9 bases remained unmatched. The CDR3 here is CASSLVAQREIKNIQYF. The CDR3 DNA reads as TGCGCCAGCAGCTTGGTTGCACAGCGGGAGATAAAAAACATTCAGTACTTC.

This clonotype was counted between two and nine times. The chain recombines TRBV12-3 or TRBV12-4 with TRBJ2-2, with D possibly being TRBD1 or TRBD2 (5 bases each). The CDR3 loop spans 15 amino acids. V lost 5 bases and J 1 base, leaving 11 bases between the germline ends. CDR3 bases: TGTGCCAGCAGTCGCCGGGACCGGAACACCGGGGAGCTGTTTTTT. This translates into CASSRRDRNTGELFF.

Many counts were recorded for this clonotype. The rearrangement links TRBV27 to TRBJ2-7; TRBD2 aligns across 9 bases. CDR1 and CDR2 from the germline V gene are MNHEY and SMNVEV (reference sequence). The CDR3 has 15 residues. J gave up 0 bases and V 5 bases, and 5 bases lay outside the gene matches. The CDR3 reads CASSAGAGGSYEQYF. The CDR3 DNA reads TGTGCCAGCAGTGCCGGAGCGGGGGGCTCCTACGAGCAGTACTTC.

The V and J genes are TRBV5-1 and TRBJ2-3; 9 bases match TRBD2. J was trimmed by 3 bases and V by 0 bases; bases with no gene match: 5. The CDR3 has 16 amino acids. Germline V gene lookup returns CDR1 SGHRS and CDR2 YFSETQ. CDR3 residues: CASSLGLAVDTDTQYF. The CDR3 DNA follows: TGCGCCAGCAGCTTGGGACTAGCGGTGGATACAGATACGCAGTATTTT.

V and J are TRBV6-2 or TRBV6-3 and TRBJ2-3; possibly TRBD1 or TRBD2 for D (5 bases each). Germline V gives CDR1 MNHEY, CDR2 SVGEGT. The CDR3 sequence is 13 residues long. V was pared by 6 bases and J by 5 bases, with 12 bases between. CDR3 nucleotides: TGTGCCAGCAGCCCCGGGGACCGAGATACGCAGTATTTT. Translating it yields CASSPGDRDTQYF.

This chain uses TRBV7-9 with TRBJ2-1; 9 nucleotides align to TRBD1. The germline V gene has CDR1 SEHNR and CDR2 FQNEAQ (reference sequence). V lost 9 bases, J lost 10 bases, and 7 bases stayed unmatched. CDR3 length: 12 residues. The chain's CDR3 is CASSGTGYEQFF. CDR3 coding DNA: TGTGCCAGTTCCGGGACAGGGTACGAGCAGTTCTTC.

This clonotype was seen a few times. The junction differs from germline at one of its ends, possibly a read error. CDR3 protein: CTSSLQGDYGYTF. Here the CDR3 DNA reads TGCACCAGCAGCCTGCAGGGGGATTATGGCTACACCTTC. The rearrangement links TRBV5-1 to TRBJ1-2; 7 bases agree with TRBD1. In germline, CDR1 is SGHRS, CDR2 YFSETQ. This CDR3 comprises 13 residues.

This clonotype was recorded a few times. The gene calls are TRBV5-6 and TRBJ1-4; 10 bases are a match to TRBD1. The CDR3 consists of 14 residues. Per the germline V gene, CDR1 is SGHDT and CDR2 is YYEEEE. The junction had 6 bases not matched to a gene; V was cut back by 5 bases and J by 8 bases. The CDR3 region is CASRYTGQGEKLFF. The CDR3 coding sequence is TGTGCCAGCAGATACACGGGACAGGGGGAAAAACTGTTTTTT.

This clonotype came up many times. The chain combines TRBV28 with TRBJ2-5; D ambiguous. The length of the CDR3 is 13 residues. Germline CDR1 reads MDHEN; CDR2 reads SYDVKM. V was cut by 6 bases and J by 3 bases, with 11 bases left in between. CDR3 in DNA: TGTGCCAGCAGCTCCGGACGGGAAGAGACCCAGTACTTC. Encoded protein: CASSSGREETQYF.

With respect to this clonotype: This may arise from a read error, as a much more abundant clone is one base away. This chain connects TRBV7-2 to TRBJ1-2; no definite D call. This CDR3 has 13 amino acids. The germline V and J ends were trimmed by 5 bases and 12 bases, with 19 bases remaining between them. The germline gives CDR1 SGHTA, CDR2 FQGNSA. The CDR3 DNA sequence: TGTGCCAGCAGCCCAACAATGGTAGAAGGCCACACCTTC. Encoded protein: CASSPTMVEGHTF.

The chain has TRBV7-6 and TRBJ1-4; D remains unclear. The CDR3 is 14 amino acids. Trimming removed 5 bases from V and 7 bases from J, with 14 bases in between. Germline V gives CDR1 SGHVS, CDR2 FNYEAQ. CDR3 protein: CASSQEAGSEKLFF. CDR3 DNA: TGTGCCAGCAGCCAAGAGGCCGGCTCTGAAAAACTGTTTTTT.

This clonotype was counted a single time. This rearrangement joins TRBV7-9 to TRBJ2-1; weak D call: TRBD2 (5 bases). The CDR3 sequence is 16 residues long. Trimming took 4 bases from V and 2 from J, leaving 15 bases between them. Germline lookup yields CDR1 SEHNR and CDR2 FQNEAQ (reference sequence). The CDR3 reads CASSSWRAEAYNEQFF. CDR3 sequence (DNA): TGTGCCAGCAGCTCCTGGCGGGCCGAGGCCTACAATGAGCAGTTCTTC.

This clonotype was observed a few times. The chain links TRBV3-1 to TRBJ2-3; D possibly corresponds to TRBD1 (5 bases). Trimming removed 0 bases from V and 3 bases from J, with 16 bases in between. The CDR3 has 17 amino acids. Per the germline V gene, CDR1 is LGHDT and CDR2 is YNNKEL (reference sequence). In DNA, the CDR3 is TGTGCCAGCAGCCAAGATAGAGCAGGGTTGGGAACAGATACGCAGTATTTT. This translates into CASSQDRAGLGTDTQYF.